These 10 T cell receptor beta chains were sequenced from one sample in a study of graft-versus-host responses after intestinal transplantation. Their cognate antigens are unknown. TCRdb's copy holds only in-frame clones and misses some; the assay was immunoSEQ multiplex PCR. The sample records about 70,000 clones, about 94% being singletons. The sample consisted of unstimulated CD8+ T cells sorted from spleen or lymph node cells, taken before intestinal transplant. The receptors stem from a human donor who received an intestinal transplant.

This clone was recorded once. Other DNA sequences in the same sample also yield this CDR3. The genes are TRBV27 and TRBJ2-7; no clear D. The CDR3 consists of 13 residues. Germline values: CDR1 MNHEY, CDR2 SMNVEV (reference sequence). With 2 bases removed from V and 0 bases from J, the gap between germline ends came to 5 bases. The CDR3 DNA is TGTGCCAGCAGTTTAGGACGCTCCTACGAGCAGTACTTC. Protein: CASSLGRSYEQYF.

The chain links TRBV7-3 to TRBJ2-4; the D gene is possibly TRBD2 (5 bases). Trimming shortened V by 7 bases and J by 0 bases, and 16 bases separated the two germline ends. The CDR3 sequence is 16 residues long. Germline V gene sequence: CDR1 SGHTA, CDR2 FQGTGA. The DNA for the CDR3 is TGTGCCAGCAACCACACCGGGGATCTAGCCAAAAACATTCAGTACTTC. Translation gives CASNHTGDLAKNIQYF.

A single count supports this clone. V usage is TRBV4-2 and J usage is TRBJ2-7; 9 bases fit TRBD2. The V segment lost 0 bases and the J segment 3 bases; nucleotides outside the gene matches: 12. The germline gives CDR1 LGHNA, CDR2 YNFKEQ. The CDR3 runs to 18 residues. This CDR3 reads CASSQDGGTTSGNYEQYF. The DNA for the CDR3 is TGTGCCAGCAGCCAAGATGGGGGAACGACTAGCGGTAACTACGAGCAGTACTTC.

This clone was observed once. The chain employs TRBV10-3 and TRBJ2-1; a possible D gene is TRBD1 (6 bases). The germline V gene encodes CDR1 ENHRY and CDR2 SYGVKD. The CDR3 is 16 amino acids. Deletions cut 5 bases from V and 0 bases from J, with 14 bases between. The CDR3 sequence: CAISLWTDLSYNEQFF. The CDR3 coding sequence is TGTGCCATCAGTCTGTGGACAGACCTCTCCTACAATGAGCAGTTCTTC.

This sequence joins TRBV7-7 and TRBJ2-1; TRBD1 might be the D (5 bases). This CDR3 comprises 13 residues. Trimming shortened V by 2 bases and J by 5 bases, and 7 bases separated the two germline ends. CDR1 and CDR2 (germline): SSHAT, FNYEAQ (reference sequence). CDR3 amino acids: CASSLYRNNEQFF. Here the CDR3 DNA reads TGTGCCAGCAGCTTATACAGGAACAATGAGCAGTTCTTC.

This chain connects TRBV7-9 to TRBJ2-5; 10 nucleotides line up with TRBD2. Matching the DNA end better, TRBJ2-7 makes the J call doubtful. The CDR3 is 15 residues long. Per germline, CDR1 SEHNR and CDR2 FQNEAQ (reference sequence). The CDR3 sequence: CASSFLAGEGYEQYF. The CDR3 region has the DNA TGTGCCAGCAGCTTCCTAGCGGGAGAGGGTTACGAGCAGTACTTC.

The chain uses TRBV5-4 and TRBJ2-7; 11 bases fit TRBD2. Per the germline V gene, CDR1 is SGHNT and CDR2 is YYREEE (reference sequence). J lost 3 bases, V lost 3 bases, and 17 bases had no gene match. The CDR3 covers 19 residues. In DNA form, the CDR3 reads TGTGCCAGCAGCTCCGAGGCGGGACTAGCGGAATGCATCTACTACGAGCAGTACTTC. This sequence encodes CASSSEAGLAECIYYEQYF.

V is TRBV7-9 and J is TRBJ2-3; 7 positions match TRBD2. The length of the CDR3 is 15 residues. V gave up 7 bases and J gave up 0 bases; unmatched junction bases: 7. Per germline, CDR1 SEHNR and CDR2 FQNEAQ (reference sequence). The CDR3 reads CASIPSGISTDTQYF. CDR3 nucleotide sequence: TGTGCCAGCATTCCAAGCGGGATCAGCACAGATACGCAGTATTTT.

CDR3 DNA: TGCGCCAGCAGCCAAGGGGGTGCCTACAATGAGCAGTTCTTC. This gives the protein CASSQGGAYNEQFF. The chain employs TRBV4-1 and TRBJ2-1; D gene ambiguous. The germline V gene encodes CDR1 MGHRA and CDR2 YSYEKL. V gave up 1 base and J gave up 2 bases, with 6 bases separating them. The CDR3 length is 14 residues.

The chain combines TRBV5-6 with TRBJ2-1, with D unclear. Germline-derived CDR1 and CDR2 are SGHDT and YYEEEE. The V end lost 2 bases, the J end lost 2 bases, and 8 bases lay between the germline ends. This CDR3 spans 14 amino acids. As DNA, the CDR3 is TGTGCCAGCAGCTTAGTGGCGACCTACAATGAGCAGTTCTTC. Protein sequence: CASSLVATYNEQFF. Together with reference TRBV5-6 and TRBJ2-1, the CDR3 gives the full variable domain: DAGVTQSPTHLIKTRGQQVTLRCSPKSGHDTVSWYQQALGQGPQFIFQYYEEEERQRGNFPDRFSGHQFPNYSSELNVNALLLGDSALYLCASSLVATYNEQFFGPGTRLTVL.